The clone carrying this TCR beta chain has more than one count but fewer than ten. Its antigen is not known. This entry comes from a study of blood T cells in healthy people across ages. Study outcomes and limitations: Higher diversity, along with more naive CD4+ cells, distinguished long-lived donors from aged donors. A strong correlation was seen between TCR beta diversity and naive T cell percentage.

A second PCR, run for about 7 to 11 cycles, used a sample-barcoded 5' primer plus a J-beta primer mix. TCRdb re-analysed the 5' RACE reads in MiXCR, keeping a single row per CDR3 protein. The table records over 500,000 distinct CDR3 sequences, about 28% of them present only once. V was pared by 9 bases and J by 0 bases, with 12 bases between. Per the germline V gene, CDR1 is WNHNN and CDR2 is SYGVQD (reference sequence). The CDR3 has 14 residues. These data also formed part of another study, on T cells of mothers and their children. That paper states: Per child, some 3 million TCR beta CDR3 reads were obtained, against over 9 million per mother.

The V call is TRBV10-1, the J call TRBJ1-5; D gene uncertain. This sequence was found in a boy aged 2 to 10 in good health. Sample: blood. CDR3 coding DNA: TGCGCCAGTTACCCGGGCGTTAGCAATCAGCCCCAGCATTTT. It translates to CASYPGVSNQPQHF.